Listed below are T cell receptor beta chains from one sample, sequenced in a study of molecular identifiers for immune sequencing clone quantification. Each CDR3 protein gets one entry after TCRdb re-called the PCR reads with MiXCR. Among about 510,000 distinct CDR3 sequences listed, around 23% were seen once. The sequencing input was naive CD8+ T cells from blood, with Jurkat cell RNA spiked in. All receptors come from a human donor in good health. Some libraries in this study had Jurkat cell RNA spiked in. Both conserved end residues are part of each CDR3. Fields, in order: J gene, V gene, clone size, D gene, CDR3 DNA, CDR3 protein. The D gene is left open where the match is weak. The size field is filled for only some rows; it gives once, few, many or a size class.

TRBJ2-7,TRBV29-1,few,TRBD1,TGCAGCGTTGACCCAACCGGGACAGGGGGCATCTACGAGCAGTACTTC,CSVDPTGTGGIYEQYF
TRBJ2-3,TRBV5-4,NA,NA,TGTGCCAGCAGCTTTGGTAGCTTGACAGATACGCAGTATTTT,CASSFGSLTDTQYF
TRBJ2-5,TRBV28,NA,TRBD1,TGTGCCAGCAGTTTATCCCGGACAGGAGTGGAGACCCAGTACTTC,CASSLSRTGVETQYF
TRBJ2-7,TRBV9,few,TRBD1,TGTGCCAGCAGCCCCCACGACAGGGAATCCTACGAGCAGTACTTC,CASSPHDRESYEQYF
TRBJ1-5,TRBV12-3/TRBV12-4,NA,TRBD1,TGTGCCAGCAGTTTAGCGGTCGGTGGGGACAGAAAAAGCAATCAGCCCCAGCATTTT,CASSLAVGGDRKSNQPQHF
TRBJ2-5,TRBV30,NA,NA,TGTGCCTGGAGTACCAATAGCGGAGCGTCCCAAGAGACCCAGTACTTC,CAWSTNSGASQETQYF
TRBJ1-5,TRBV5-5,many,NA,TGTGCCAGCAGTCAAGACATGCAGCTTAGCAATCAGCCCCAGCATTTT,CASSQDMQLSNQPQHF
TRBJ2-7,TRBV29-1,many,NA,TGCAGCGTTGAAGAGAGGGGTCCGGACCAAGCAGAGGAGGAGCAGTACTTC,CSVEERGPDQAEEEQYF
TRBJ1-4,TRBV28,few,NA,TGTGCCAGCAGCCTTAGGACAGCGGGTGAAAAACTGTTTTTT,CASSLRTAGEKLFF
TRBJ2-5,TRBV5-1,many,NA,TGCGCCAGCAGCTTTGAGTTGTGGGGGGAGACCCAGTACTTC,CASSFELWGETQYF
TRBJ1-2,TRBV4-1,NA,TRBD1,TGCGCCAGCAGCCTGGACAGGGGCTGGGGCTACACCTTC,CASSLDRGWGYTF
TRBJ2-7,TRBV6-5,many,NA,TGTGCCAGCAGTTACTCGTCTCAACCGGGAGCCTACGAGCAGTACTTC,CASSYSSQPGAYEQYF
TRBJ1-1,TRBV7-9,many,NA,TGTGCCAGCATCCCCAGGGATACAGCGGTAAAGAACACTGAAGCTTTCTTT,CASIPRDTAVKNTEAFF
TRBJ2-7,TRBV30,few,TRBD1,TGTGCCTGGAGAGGGGCCGGACAGGGCGCCTCCTACGAGCAGTACTTC,CAWRGAGQGASYEQYF
TRBJ2-2,TRBV4-3,NA,NA,TGCGCCAGCAGCCAAGATACCATCGGGGAGCTGTTTTTT,CASSQDTIGELFF
TRBJ1-2,TRBV6-2/TRBV6-3,few,TRBD1,TGTGCCAGCAGTTATACAAGAAGGACAGGGGAGGACTATGGCTACACCTTC,CASSYTRRTGEDYGYTF
TRBJ1-4,TRBV29-1,many,NA,TGCAGCGTTTGGGACGGCTATGAAAAACTGTTTTTT,CSVWDGYEKLFF
TRBJ2-2,TRBV6-5,NA,TRBD2,TGTGCCAGCAGTTACCGACTAGCGGGGGGGTTCGCGAACACCGGGGAGCTGTTTTTT,CASSYRLAGGFANTGELFF
TRBJ1-1,TRBV4-3,few,NA,TGCGCCAGCAGCCAAAGGGGATATATGAACACTGAAGCTTTCTTT,CASSQRGYMNTEAFF
TRBJ2-7,TRBV28,few,NA,TGTGCCAGCAGTCTCAGACAGAATCCCCACGAGCAGTACTTC,CASSLRQNPHEQYF
TRBJ2-2,TRBV9,NA,TRBD1,TGTGCCAGCAGCGTACCAGACAGGGGAACTGGGGAGCTGTTTTTT,CASSVPDRGTGELFF
TRBJ2-3,TRBV6-1,few,NA,TGTGCCAGCACAGAGCTCCAGGGCACTTACACAGATACGCAGTATTTT,CASTELQGTYTDTQYF
TRBJ1-3,TRBV27,many,NA,TGTGCCAGCAGTCCCGACCGGACATCTGGAAACACCATATATTTT,CASSPDRTSGNTIYF
TRBJ1-5,TRBV27,many,NA,TGTGCCAGCAGTTGGGGAGAGTGGCAGCCCCAGCATTTT,CASSWGEWQPQHF
TRBJ2-3,TRBV4-1,many,NA,TGCGCCAGCAGCCCCCCCGAGGTCCTAGATACGCAGTATTTT,CASSPPEVLDTQYF
TRBJ2-2,TRBV19,few,TRBD1,TGTGCCAGTAGTTTGGGGACAGGGTATAACACCGGGGAGCTGTTTTTT,CASSLGTGYNTGELFF
TRBJ2-7,TRBV28,NA,NA,TGTGCCAGCAGCATTACCGGGACTCCACGAAGACCCGAAGGATCCTACGAGCAGTACTTC,CASSITGTPRRPEGSYEQYF
TRBJ2-7,TRBV27,NA,NA,TGTGCCAGCAGTTTTACAGGGTGGTCGGGACAGCAGTACTTC,CASSFTGWSGQQYF
TRBJ2-3,TRBV14,many,NA,TGTGCCAGCAGCCAAGACCTCACAGATACGCAGTATTTT,CASSQDLTDTQYF
TRBJ1-1,TRBV9,NA,TRBD1,TGTGCCAGCAGCGACGGGACAGGTGAAGCTTTCTTT,CASSDGTGEAFF
TRBJ2-5,TRBV12-3/TRBV12-4,few,TRBD1,TGTGCCAGCAGTCCAAGGACAGGGGGCGAGACCCAGTACTTC,CASSPRTGGETQYF